This T cell receptor (beta chain) comes out of a study of monozygotic twins with inflammatory bowel disease. Turning to this clonotype: Its antigen is unknown.

UMIs were attached via template switching, each with a 6-nucleotide sample barcode. TCRdb reprocessed the 5' RACE reads; each CDR3 protein has one entry and no DNA is given. This table holds some 200,000 distinct CDR3 sequences. Study-level findings and limits: Lower TCRbeta diversity (inverse Simpson) was seen in IBD patients than in healthy co-twins.

Germline CDR1 is MNHNS and CDR2 is SASEGT. The length of the CDR3 is 15 residues. Blood samples, whole and unsorted for T cells, yielded the isolated total RNA. The TCR comes from a human donor with ulcerative colitis or Crohn's disease, or a healthy co-twin of an affected twin (not recorded which). The rearrangement uses TRBV6-1 and TRBJ1-4; the TCRdb D gene call, TRBD1, has no DNA to confirm it. Sequencing was done on a sample of blood. CDR3 in amino acids: CASSGRTGGQEKLFF.